This TCR beta chain was sequenced in a study of shared clonotypes between healthy human individuals. Study-wide context: Plates per donor: three CD4 naive, three CD4 memory, two CD8 naive, one CD8 memory.

General study points: Relative to clonotypes present in all four donors, those not shared had lower generation probabilities. Investigators expected sequencing depth to affect clonotype sharing among donors.

A remark on this clone: Its target is not known. Within the sample, other DNA sequences also encode this same CDR3.

The protocol was immunoSEQ multiplex PCR, while the TCRdb copy is restricted to in-frame clones and leaves out a portion. This sample has almost 750,000 clones, with approximately 77% found just once. The TCR sequence derives from a woman aged 25 to 45 in good health. The sequenced material came from memory CD4+ T cells sorted from blood. The subset denotes: CD45RA-negative fraction.

The CDR3 here is CASSRDSSGNTIYF. As DNA, the CDR3 is TGTGCCAGCAGCCGGGACAGCTCTGGAAACACCATATATTTT. The rearrangement links TRBV7-9 to TRBJ1-3, with 7 bases matching TRBD1. This CDR3 is 14 amino acids long. Unmatched junction bases numbered 1, after V lost 5 bases and J lost 0 bases. Looked up from germline, CDR1 is SEHNR and CDR2 is FQNEAQ (reference sequence).